This T cell receptor beta chain was recorded in a study of shared clonotypes between healthy human individuals. Overall study: Samples came from a couple of female and three male donors aged 18 to 49.

Trimming left V 7 bases short and J 3 bases short, with 19 bases between. Per the germline V gene, CDR1 is MNHEY and CDR2 is SMNVEV (reference sequence). The CDR3 length is 15 residues. The repertoire was sequenced with immunoSEQ multiplex PCR; TCRdb's copy has only in-frame clones and lacks some. The sample consists of about 1.1 million clones, more than 75% of them appearing once. Sequencing was performed on memory CD4+ T cells from PBMCs. Subset defined: CD45RA-negative fraction. This TCR came from a man in his late teens or twenties in good health. Some clones in this sample may be carry-over from other donors' samples. V is TRBV27 and J is TRBJ2-7, with a possible D match to TRBD2 (5 bases). In DNA, the CDR3 is TGTGCCAGCACCTCCCGGAGGACGGGAATCTACGAGCAGTACTTC. This gives the protein CASTSRRTGIYEQYF.